This TCR beta chain was identified during a study of blood T cell repertoires in COVID-19. Turning to the study itself: The samples span acute and convalescent COVID-19 from the United States, Italy and Spain. T cells, B-cell-depleted T cells, or PBMCs provided the cDNA or gDNA that served as material.

In germline, CDR1 is LGHNA, CDR2 YNFKEQ. The CDR3 extends over 13 amino acids. Trimming left V 0 bases short and J 4 bases short, with 6 bases between. Authors' analysis steps: Scientists estimated how many nucleated cells there were by amplifying reference gene primers. Sequencing used immunoSEQ multiplex PCR; TCRdb keeps in-frame clones, though not all of them. The V and J calls and clone size are taken from that table; D and trimming were inferred from the DNA. This sample has about 210,000 clones; roughly 86% occur once, and the top ten carry approximately 8.1%. This clonotype originated in a woman aged 50 to 60 with active or convalescent COVID-19. The chain recombines TRBV4-2 with TRBJ2-5, with TRBD2 as a possible D gene (5 bases). The sequenced sample was peripheral blood. CDR3 loop: CASSQDEGETQYF. The DNA for the CDR3 is TGTGCCAGCAGCCAAGATGAGGGAGAGACCCAGTACTTC.